This TCR beta chain emerged from a study of control samples from healthy donors and cancer patients. Trimming at V came to 6 bases and at J to 4 bases, leaving 6 bases not matched to a gene. Germline V gives CDR1 MNHEY, CDR2 SMNVEV (reference sequence). The CDR3 extends over 14 amino acids. Produced via immunoSEQ multiplex PCR; TCRdb's table is partial and in-frame only. Of approximately 80,000 clones in the sample, roughly 88% were seen once. The sequenced sample was blood. The source is a woman between 45 and 60 years old in good health. The chain uses TRBV27 and TRBJ2-3; 8 positions match TRBD2. The CDR3 is CASRRTSMADTQYF. The CDR3 DNA sequence: TGTGCCAGCAGGAGGACTAGCATGGCAGATACGCAGTATTTT.